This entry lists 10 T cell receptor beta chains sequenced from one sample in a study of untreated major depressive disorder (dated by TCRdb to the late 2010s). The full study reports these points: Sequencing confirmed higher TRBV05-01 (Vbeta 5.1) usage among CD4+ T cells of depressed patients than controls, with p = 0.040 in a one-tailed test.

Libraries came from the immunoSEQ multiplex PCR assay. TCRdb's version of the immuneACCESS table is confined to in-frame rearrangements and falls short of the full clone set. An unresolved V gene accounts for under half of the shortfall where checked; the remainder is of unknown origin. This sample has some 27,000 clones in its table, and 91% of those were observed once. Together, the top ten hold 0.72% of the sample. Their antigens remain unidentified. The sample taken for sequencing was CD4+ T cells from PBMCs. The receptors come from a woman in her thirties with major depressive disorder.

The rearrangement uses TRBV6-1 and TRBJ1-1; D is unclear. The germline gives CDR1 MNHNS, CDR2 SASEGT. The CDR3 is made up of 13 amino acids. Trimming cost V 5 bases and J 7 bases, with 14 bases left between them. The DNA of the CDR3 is TGTGCCAGCAGTCTAGGAGGGCCGGGTGAAGCTTTCTTT. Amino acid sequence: CASSLGGPGEAFF.

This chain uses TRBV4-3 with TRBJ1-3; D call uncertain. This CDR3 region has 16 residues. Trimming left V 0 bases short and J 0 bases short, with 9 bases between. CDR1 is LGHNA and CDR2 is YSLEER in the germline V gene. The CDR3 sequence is CASSQDFSRSGNTIYF. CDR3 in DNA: TGCGCCAGCAGCCAAGATTTCTCCCGCTCTGGAAACACCATATATTTT.

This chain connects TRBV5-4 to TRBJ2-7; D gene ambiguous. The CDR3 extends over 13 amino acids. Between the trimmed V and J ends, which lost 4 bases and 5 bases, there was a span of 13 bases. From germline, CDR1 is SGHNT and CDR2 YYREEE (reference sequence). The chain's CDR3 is CASSQYSAHEQYF. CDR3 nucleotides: TGTGCCAGCAGCCAGTACTCGGCCCACGAGCAGTACTTC.

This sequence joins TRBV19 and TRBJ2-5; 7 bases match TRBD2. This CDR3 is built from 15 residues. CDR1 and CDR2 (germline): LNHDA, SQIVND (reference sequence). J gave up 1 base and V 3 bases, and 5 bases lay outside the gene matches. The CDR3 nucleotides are TGTGCCAGTAGTATTGGGCTAGCGGTCCAAGAGACCCAGTACTTC. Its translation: CASSIGLAVQETQYF.

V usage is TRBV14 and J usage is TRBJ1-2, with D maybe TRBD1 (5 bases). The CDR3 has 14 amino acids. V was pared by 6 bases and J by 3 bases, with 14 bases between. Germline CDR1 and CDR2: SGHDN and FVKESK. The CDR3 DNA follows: TGTGCCAGCAGTCCAGGATCGGGACACTATGGCTACACCTTC. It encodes CASSPGSGHYGYTF.

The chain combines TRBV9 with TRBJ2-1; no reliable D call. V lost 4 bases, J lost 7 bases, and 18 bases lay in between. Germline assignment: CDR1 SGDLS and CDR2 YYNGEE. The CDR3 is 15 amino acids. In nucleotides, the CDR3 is TGTGCCAGCAGCTCCGGGTTTGAGAGGTATAATGAGCAGTTCTTC. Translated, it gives CASSSGFERYNEQFF.

CDR3 sequence: CASSLGGQINYGYTF. CDR3 coding DNA: TGCGCCAGCAGCTTGGGGGGACAGATTAACTATGGCTACACCTTC. This sequence joins TRBV5-1 and TRBJ1-2, with TRBD1 matching over 7 bases. The CDR3 is 15 residues long. Per germline, CDR1 SGHRS and CDR2 YFSETQ. The junction had 3 bases not matched to a gene; V was cut back by 0 bases and J by 1 base.

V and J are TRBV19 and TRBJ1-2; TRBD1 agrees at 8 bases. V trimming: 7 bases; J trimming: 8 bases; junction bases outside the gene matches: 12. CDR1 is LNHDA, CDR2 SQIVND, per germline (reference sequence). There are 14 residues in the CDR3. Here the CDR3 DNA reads TGTGCCAGTAAACAAGACAGGGGATTCCGAGGCTACACCTTC. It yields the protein CASKQDRGFRGYTF.

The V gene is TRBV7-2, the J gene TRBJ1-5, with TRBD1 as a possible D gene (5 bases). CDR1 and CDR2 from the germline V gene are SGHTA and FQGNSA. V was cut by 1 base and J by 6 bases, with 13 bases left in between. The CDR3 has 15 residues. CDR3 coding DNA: TGTGCCAGCAGCTTAGACCGACAGCGTCGTCAGCCCCAGCATTTT. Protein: CASSLDRQRRQPQHF.

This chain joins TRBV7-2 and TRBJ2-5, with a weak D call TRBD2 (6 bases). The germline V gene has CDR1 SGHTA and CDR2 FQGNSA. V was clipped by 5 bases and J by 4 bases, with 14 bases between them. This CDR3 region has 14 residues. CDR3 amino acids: CASSNPTRLETQYF. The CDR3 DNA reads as TGTGCCAGCAGCAACCCGACTAGACTAGAGACCCAGTACTTC. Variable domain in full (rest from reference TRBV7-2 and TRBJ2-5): GAGVSQSPSNKVTEKGKDVELRCDPISGHTALYWYRQSLGQGLEFLIYFQGNSAPDKSGLPSDRFSAERTGGSVSTLTIQRTQQEDSAVYLCASSNPTRLETQYFGPGTRLLVL.